This T cell receptor (beta chain) is from a study of molecular identifiers for immune sequencing clone quantification. About this clonotype itself: What it binds is unknown.

General study points: In naive cells, clones above 20 RNA copies held under 1% of molecules, whereas in effector cells they held over 98%.

Researchers sorted naive CD8 T cells as cells that were CD8+CD4-CCR7+CD45RA+. TCRdb redid the calling of the PCR reads with MiXCR, one entry per CDR3 protein. The sample lists 460,000 or so distinct CDR3 sequences, about 21% occurring once. Sequenced: naive CD8+ T cells from blood, with Jurkat cell RNA spiked in. Subset specified: FACS-sorted CD8+CD4-CCR7+CD45RA+ naive T cells. The origin of this receptor is a human donor in good health. Some libraries in this study had Jurkat cell RNA spiked in.

The CDR3 bases are TGTGCCAGCAGCCGATCACAGCCCTTATGTAGCAATCAGCCCCAGCATTTT. Residues: CASSRSQPLCSNQPQHF. The rearrangement uses TRBV27 and TRBJ1-5; D unresolved. This CDR3 is 17 amino acids long. Germline V gene lookup returns CDR1 MNHEY and CDR2 SMNVEV (reference sequence). Trimming removed 6 bases from V and 0 bases from J, with 18 bases in between.